Sequencing of this T cell receptor (beta chain) was carried out in a study of T cell responses to AZD1222 COVID-19 vaccine. The CDR3 is made up of 11 amino acids. Germline V lookup: CDR1 MDHEN, CDR2 SYDVKM. V shed 5 bases and J shed 7 bases, with 5 bases lying between them. The protocol was immunoSEQ multiplex PCR, while the TCRdb copy is restricted to in-frame clones and leaves out a portion. The table includes over 50,000 clones, 70% to 85% detected once. The sequences come from peripheral blood, collected on day 0 of AZD1222 vaccination. The rearrangement uses TRBV28 and TRBJ1-4, with no clear D. The receptor was derived from an adult in good health. The DNA of the CDR3 is TGTGCCAGCAGTCCCACTGAAAAACTGTTTTTT. As protein: CASSPTEKLFF.